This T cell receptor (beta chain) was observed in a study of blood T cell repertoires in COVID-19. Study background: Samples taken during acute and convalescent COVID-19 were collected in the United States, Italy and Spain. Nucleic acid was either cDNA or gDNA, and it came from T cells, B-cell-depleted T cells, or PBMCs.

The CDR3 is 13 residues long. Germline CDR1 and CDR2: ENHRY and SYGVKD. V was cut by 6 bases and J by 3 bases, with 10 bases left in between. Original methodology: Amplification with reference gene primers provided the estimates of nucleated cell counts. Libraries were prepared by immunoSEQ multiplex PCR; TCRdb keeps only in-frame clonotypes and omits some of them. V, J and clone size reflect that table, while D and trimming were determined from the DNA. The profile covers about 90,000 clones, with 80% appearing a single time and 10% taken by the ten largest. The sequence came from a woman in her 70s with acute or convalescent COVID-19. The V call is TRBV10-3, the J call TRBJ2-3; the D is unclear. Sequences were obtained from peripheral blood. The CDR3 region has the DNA TGTGCCATCAGCGTGAGAGCAACAGATACGCAGTATTTT. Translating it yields CAISVRATDTQYF.